This T cell receptor beta chain was recorded in a study of blood T cell repertoires in COVID-19. Study in general: Researchers got acute and convalescent COVID-19 samples from the United States, Italy and Spain. T cells, B-cell-depleted T cells, or PBMCs provided the cDNA or gDNA that served as material.

V was pared by 2 bases and J by 3 bases, with 7 bases between. The germline gives CDR1 MNHNS, CDR2 SASEGT. The CDR3 is made up of 13 amino acids. Authors' processing steps: Nucleated cell number was recorded as an estimate derived from reference gene primer amplification. Data came from immunoSEQ multiplex PCR; TCRdb stores just in-frame clones and leaves some out. The V and J calls and clone size were taken over from that table, and D and trimming were inferred from the DNA. The repertoire holds roughly 150,000 clones, with roughly four fifths as singletons. This sequence originates from a man aged 55 to 70 with active or convalescent COVID-19. J is TRBJ1-1 and V is TRBV6-1, with D maybe TRBD1 (5 bases). The material sequenced was peripheral blood. In DNA form, the CDR3 reads TGTGCCAGCAGTGAAATGGGGCACACTGAAGCTTTCTTT. It yields the protein CASSEMGHTEAFF.